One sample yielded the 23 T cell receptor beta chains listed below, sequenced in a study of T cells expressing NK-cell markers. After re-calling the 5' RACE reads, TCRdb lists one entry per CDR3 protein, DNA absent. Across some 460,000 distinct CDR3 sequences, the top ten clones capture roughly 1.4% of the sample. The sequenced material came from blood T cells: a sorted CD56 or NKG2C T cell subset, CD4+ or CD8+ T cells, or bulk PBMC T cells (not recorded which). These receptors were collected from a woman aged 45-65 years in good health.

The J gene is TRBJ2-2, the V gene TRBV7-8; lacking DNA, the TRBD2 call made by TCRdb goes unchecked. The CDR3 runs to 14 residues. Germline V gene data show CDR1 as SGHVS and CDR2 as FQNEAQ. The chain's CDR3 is CASSFSTGTGELFF.

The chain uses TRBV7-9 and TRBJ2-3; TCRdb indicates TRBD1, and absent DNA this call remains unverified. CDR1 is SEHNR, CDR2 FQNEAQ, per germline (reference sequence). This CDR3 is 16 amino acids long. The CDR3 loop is CASSSGGAPGSDTQYF.

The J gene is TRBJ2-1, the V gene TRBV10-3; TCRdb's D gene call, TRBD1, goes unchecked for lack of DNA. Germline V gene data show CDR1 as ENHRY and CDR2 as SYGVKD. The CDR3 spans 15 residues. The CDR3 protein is CAISGGQGGHNEQFF.

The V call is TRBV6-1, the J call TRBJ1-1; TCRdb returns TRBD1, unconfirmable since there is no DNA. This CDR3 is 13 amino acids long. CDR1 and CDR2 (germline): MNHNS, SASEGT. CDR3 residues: CASAGQGIFRAFF.

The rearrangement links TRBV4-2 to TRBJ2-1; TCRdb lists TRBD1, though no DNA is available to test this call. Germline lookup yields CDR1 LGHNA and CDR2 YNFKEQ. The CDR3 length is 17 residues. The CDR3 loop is CASSQDLPGGLVDEQFF.

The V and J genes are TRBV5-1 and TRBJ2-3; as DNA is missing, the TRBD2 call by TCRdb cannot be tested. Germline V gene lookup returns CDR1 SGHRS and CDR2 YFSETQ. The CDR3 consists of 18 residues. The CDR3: CASSFGTSGRARADTQYF.

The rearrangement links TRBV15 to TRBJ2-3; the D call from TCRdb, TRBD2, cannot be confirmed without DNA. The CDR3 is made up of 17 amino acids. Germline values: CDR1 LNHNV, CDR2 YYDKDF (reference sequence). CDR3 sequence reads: CATSSQLAEDNTDTQYF.

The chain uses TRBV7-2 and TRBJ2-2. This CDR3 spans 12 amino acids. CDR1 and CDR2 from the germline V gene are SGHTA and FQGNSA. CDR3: CASSPIPGELFF.

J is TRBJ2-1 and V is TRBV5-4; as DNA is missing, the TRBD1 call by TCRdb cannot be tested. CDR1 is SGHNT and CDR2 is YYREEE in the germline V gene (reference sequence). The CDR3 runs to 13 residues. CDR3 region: CASSFPDYNEQFF.

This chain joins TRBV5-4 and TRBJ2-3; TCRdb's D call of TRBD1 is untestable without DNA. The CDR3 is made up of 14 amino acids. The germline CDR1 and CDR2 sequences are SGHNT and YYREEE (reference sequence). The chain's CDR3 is CASSLGDRGDTQYF.

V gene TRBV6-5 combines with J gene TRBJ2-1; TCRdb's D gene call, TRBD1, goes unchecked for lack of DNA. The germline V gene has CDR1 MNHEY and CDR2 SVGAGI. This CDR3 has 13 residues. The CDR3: CASSNRQGSMQFF.

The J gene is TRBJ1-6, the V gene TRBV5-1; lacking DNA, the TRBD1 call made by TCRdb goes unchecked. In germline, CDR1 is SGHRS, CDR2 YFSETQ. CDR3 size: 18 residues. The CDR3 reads CASSLAGQGISYNSPLHF.

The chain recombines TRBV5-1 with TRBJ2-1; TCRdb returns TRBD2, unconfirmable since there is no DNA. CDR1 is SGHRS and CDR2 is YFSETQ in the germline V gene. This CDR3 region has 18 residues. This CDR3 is CASSLVGQLAGARNEQFF.

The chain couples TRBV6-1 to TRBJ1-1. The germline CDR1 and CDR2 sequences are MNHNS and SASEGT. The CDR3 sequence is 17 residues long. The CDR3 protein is CASSEALFSNIGTEAFF.

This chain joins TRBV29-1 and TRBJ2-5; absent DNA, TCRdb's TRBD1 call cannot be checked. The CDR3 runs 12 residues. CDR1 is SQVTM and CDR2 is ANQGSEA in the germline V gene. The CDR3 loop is CSVGGALGTQYF.

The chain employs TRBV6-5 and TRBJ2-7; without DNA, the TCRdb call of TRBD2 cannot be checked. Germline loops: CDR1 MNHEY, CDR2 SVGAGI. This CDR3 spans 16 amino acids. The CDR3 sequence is CASSYTPFAGGDEQYF.

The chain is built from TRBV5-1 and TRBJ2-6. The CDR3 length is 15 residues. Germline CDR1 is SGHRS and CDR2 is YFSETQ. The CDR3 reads CASSTQVSGANVLTF.

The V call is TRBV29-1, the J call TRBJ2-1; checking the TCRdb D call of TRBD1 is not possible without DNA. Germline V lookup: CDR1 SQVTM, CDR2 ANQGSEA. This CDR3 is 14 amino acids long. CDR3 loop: CSVAGGGFYNEQFF.

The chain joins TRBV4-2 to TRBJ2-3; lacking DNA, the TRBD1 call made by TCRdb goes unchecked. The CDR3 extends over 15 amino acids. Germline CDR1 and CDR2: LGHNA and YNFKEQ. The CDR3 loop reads CASSHDRQYTDTQYF.

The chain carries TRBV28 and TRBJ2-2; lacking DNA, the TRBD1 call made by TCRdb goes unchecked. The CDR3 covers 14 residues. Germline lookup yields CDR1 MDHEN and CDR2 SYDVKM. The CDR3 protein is CAISDRGPPGELFF.

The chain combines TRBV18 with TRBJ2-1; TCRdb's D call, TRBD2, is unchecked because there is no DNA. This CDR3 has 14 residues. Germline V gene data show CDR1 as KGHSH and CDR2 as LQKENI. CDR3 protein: CASSPTGARDEQFF.

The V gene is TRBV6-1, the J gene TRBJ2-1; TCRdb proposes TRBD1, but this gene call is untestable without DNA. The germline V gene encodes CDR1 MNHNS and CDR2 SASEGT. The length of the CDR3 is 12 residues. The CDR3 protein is CASGGLNNEQFF.

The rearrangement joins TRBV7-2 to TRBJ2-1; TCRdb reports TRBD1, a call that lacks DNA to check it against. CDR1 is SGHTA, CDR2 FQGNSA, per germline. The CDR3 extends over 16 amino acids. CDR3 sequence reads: CASSGRRPSSYNEQFF.